This paragraph reports one T cell receptor beta chain. Study processing details: Amplifying reference gene primers gave estimates of nucleated cell counts. The repertoire was sequenced with immunoSEQ multiplex PCR; TCRdb's copy has only in-frame clones and lacks some. V and J calls and clone size are those listed in that table; D and trimming were worked out from the DNA. Of more than 110,000 clones listed, over 65% are singletons. These data belong to a study of blood T cell repertoires in COVID-19. Study overall: Sites across the United States, Italy and Spain contributed samples from acute and convalescent COVID-19. Nucleic acid was either cDNA or gDNA, and it came from T cells, B-cell-depleted T cells, or PBMCs.

V was trimmed by 2 bases and J by 0 bases, leaving 10 bases between them. There are 15 residues in the CDR3. The germline V gene has CDR1 SGHDT and CDR2 YYEEEE. The rearrangement joins TRBV5-6 to TRBJ2-3, with D maybe TRBD2 (5 bases). The sequence was obtained from a woman of 80 years or more with active or convalescent COVID-19. Sequencing was done on a sample of peripheral blood. The CDR3 region has the DNA TGTGCCAGCAGCTTACTAGGGCTCAGCACAGATACGCAGTATTTT. This gives the protein CASSLLGLSTDTQYF.